The next 27 T cell receptor beta chains were all read from a single sample in a study of blood T cell repertoires in COVID-19. TCRdb's copy holds only in-frame clones and misses some; the assay was immunoSEQ multiplex PCR. Seen here are over 85,000 clones, about 90% observed once, and the top ten hold 7% to 8.5%. The specimen was peripheral blood. The receptors stem from a woman between 70 and 85 years old with acute or convalescent COVID-19.

The V and J genes are TRBV5-1 and TRBJ1-2; 9 bases line up with TRBD1. Losses at the gene ends were 0 bases for V and 5 bases for J; bases not matched to a gene: 2. The CDR3 is made up of 14 amino acids. Per germline, CDR1 SGHRS and CDR2 YFSETQ. The CDR3 DNA sequence: TGCGCCAGCAGCTTGGCCGGGACAGGGTATGGCTACACCTTC. Its protein is CASSLAGTGYGYTF.

In its sample, this clone was seen once. The chain couples TRBV24-1 to TRBJ2-1, with TRBD1 matching 8 bases. Losses at the gene ends were 7 bases for V and 3 bases for J; bases not matched to a gene: 7. From germline, CDR1 is KGHDR and CDR2 SFDVKD. The CDR3 covers 15 residues. In DNA form, the CDR3 reads TGTGCCACCAGGGCGACAGGGGCAGGCTACAATGAGCAGTTCTTC. Amino acids: CATRATGAGYNEQFF.

As concerns this clone: This specimen includes other DNA sequences encoding the same CDR3. The genes are TRBV19 and TRBJ1-1; D is ambiguous. The germline gives CDR1 LNHDA, CDR2 SQIVND (reference sequence). Trimming cost V 3 bases and J 3 bases, with 8 bases left between them. The CDR3 runs to 13 residues. The CDR3 is CASSIDRDTEAFF. CDR3 sequence (DNA): TGTGCCAGTAGTATTGACCGGGACACTGAAGCTTTCTTT.

The V and J genes are TRBV12-3 or TRBV12-4 and TRBJ2-2; no clear D gene. This CDR3 has 10 amino acids. Trimming pared 8 bases from V and 8 bases from J, leaving 6 bases between. Here the CDR3 DNA reads TGTGCCAGCCTTTTGGGGGAGCTGTTTTTT. This codes for CASLLGELFF.

The chain has TRBV2 and TRBJ2-3, with 12 bases lining up with TRBD2. CDR3 size: 18 residues. With V trimmed by 5 bases and J by 0 bases, 9 bases remained unmatched. CDR1 and CDR2 (germline): SNHLY, FYNNEI. The CDR3: CASSKLGLAGASTDTQYF. In DNA form, the CDR3 reads TGTGCCAGCAGTAAGCTGGGACTAGCGGGTGCTAGCACAGATACGCAGTATTTT.

This chain joins TRBV30 and TRBJ2-7, with 11 bases lining up with TRBD2. This CDR3 spans 11 amino acids. CDR1 is GTSNPN, CDR2 SVGIG, per germline (reference sequence). V trimming: 5 bases; J trimming: 6 bases; junction bases outside the gene matches: 0. CDR3 DNA sequence: TGTGCCTGGGGACTAGCGGGCGAGCAGTACTTC. It translates to CAWGLAGEQYF.

This chain uses TRBV5-8 with TRBJ2-7; 8 bases are a match to TRBD1. The CDR3 contains 15 residues. V was clipped by 0 bases and J by 2 bases; unmatched bases: 4. Per the germline V gene, CDR1 is SGHTS and CDR2 is YDEGEE. The CDR3 here is CASSLGQGSTYEQYF. The CDR3, as DNA: TGTGCCAGCAGCTTGGGACAGGGGTCTACCTACGAGCAGTACTTC.

The chain employs TRBV24-1 and TRBJ2-3; maybe TRBD1 (5 bases). The germline gives CDR1 KGHDR, CDR2 SFDVKD. V shed 0 bases and J shed 1 base, with 10 bases lying between them. CDR3 size: 16 residues. CDR3 nucleotide sequence: TGTGCCACCAGTGATTTGCCTGGACAACGCACAGATACGCAGTATTTT. It codes for CATSDLPGQRTDTQYF.

The rearrangement uses TRBV28 and TRBJ2-5; 10 bases line up with TRBD2. Germline CDR1 reads MDHEN; CDR2 reads SYDVKM. There are 14 residues in the CDR3. Trimming took 5 bases from V and 4 from J; bases not matched to a gene: 4. The CDR3 protein is CASSRAGGRETQYF. The CDR3, as DNA: TGTGCCAGCAGTCGAGCGGGAGGGAGAGAGACCCAGTACTTC.

On this clone itself: Relative to the germline gene, one junction end is altered; a read error may explain this. The chain has TRBV7-7 and TRBJ2-2, with TRBD1 matching over 7 bases. Germline V CDR1 and CDR2: SSHAT, FNYEAQ (reference sequence). This CDR3 is built from 17 residues. CDR3: CASSLTETGTGTGELFF. DNA for the CDR3: TGTGCTAGCAGCTTAACGGAGACAGGGACGGGCACCGGGGAGCTGTTTTTT.

The CDR3: CASSLVGQNLAKNIQYF. Here the CDR3 DNA reads TGTGCCAGCAGTTTAGTGGGACAGAATCTAGCCAAAAACATTCAGTACTTC. The rearrangement links TRBV28 to TRBJ2-4; 7 bases line up with TRBD1. Germline-derived CDR1 and CDR2 are MDHEN and SYDVKM. The V segment lost 2 bases and the J segment 0 bases; nucleotides outside the gene matches: 7. CDR3 length: 17 residues.

The chain is built from TRBV5-4 and TRBJ2-2; TRBD2 might be the D (6 bases). The V and J ends lost 4 bases and 16 bases respectively, with 20 bases between them. From germline, CDR1 is SGHNT and CDR2 YYREEE (reference sequence). The CDR3 totals 13 residues. The CDR3, as DNA: TGTGCCAGCAGCGATGGAGGTGGGAGGAGTTGGTTTTTT. Protein sequence: CASSDGGGRSWFF.

The chain recombines TRBV18 with TRBJ1-1; 7 bases align to TRBD1. The CDR3 consists of 13 residues. Germline CDR1 KGHSH, CDR2 LQKENI. V trimming: 4 bases; J trimming: 5 bases; junction bases outside the gene matches: 4. CDR3 DNA sequence: TGTGCCAGCTCACGCACAGGGGAGACTGAAGCTTTCTTT. Translation gives CASSRTGETEAFF.

This CDR3 is CASSYPLAPTGTDTQYF. CDR3 DNA sequence: TGTGCCAGCAGCTATCCGCTAGCTCCAACGGGGACAGATACGCAGTATTTT. The chain recombines TRBV11-2 with TRBJ2-3; TRBD2 is a possible D gene (5 bases). The CDR3 covers 17 residues. V lost 4 bases, J lost 3 bases, and 20 bases lay in between. The germline V gene has CDR1 SGHAT and CDR2 FQNNGV.

The chain joins TRBV10-1 to TRBJ2-1; D is ambiguous. The V and J ends lost 4 bases and 7 bases respectively, with 11 bases between them. The CDR3 runs 13 residues. From germline, CDR1 is WNHNN and CDR2 SYGVQD (reference sequence). The CDR3 DNA reads TGCGCCAGCAGTGTAGGAATCGGGAATGAGCAGTTCTTC. It yields the protein CASSVGIGNEQFF.

The J gene is TRBJ2-1, the V gene TRBV5-1; D is possibly TRBD1 (5 bases). The CDR3 is 15 residues long. V lost 0 bases and J lost 6, with 13 bases in between. The germline gives CDR1 SGHRS, CDR2 YFSETQ. The CDR3 reads CASSLAAGRANEQFF. CDR3 in DNA: TGCGCCAGCAGCTTGGCCGCAGGGCGAGCCAATGAGCAGTTCTTC.

This chain connects TRBV11-1 to TRBJ1-4; no clear D. CDR3 length: 16 amino acids. Germline V CDR1 and CDR2: SGHAT, FQDESV (reference sequence). Trimming removed 1 base at V and 0 bases at J, with 9 bases between. The CDR3 protein is CASSLGIAATNEKLFF. CDR3 bases: TGTGCCAGCAGCTTAGGAATTGCGGCAACTAATGAAAAACTGTTTTTT.

V gene TRBV5-8 combines with J gene TRBJ1-5; tentatively, D is TRBD1 (6 bases). With 5 bases removed from V and 2 bases from J, the gap between germline ends came to 11 bases. CDR3 size: 14 residues. Germline V gives CDR1 SGHTS, CDR2 YDEGEE. Written as DNA, the CDR3 is TGTGCCAGCAGTCTGGGGGCGGGCAATCAGCCCCAGCATTTT. This codes for CASSLGAGNQPQHF.

CDR3 amino acids: CASSDDGGNIQYF. CDR3 bases: TGTGCCAGCAGTGATGACGGGGGAAACATTCAGTACTTC. This chain links TRBV2 with TRBJ2-4, with a possible D match to TRBD2 (6 bases). V was shortened by 3 bases and J by 6 bases, with 9 bases between the two germline ends. This CDR3 is 13 amino acids long. CDR1 SNHLY and CDR2 FYNNEI come from the germline V gene.

V gene TRBV28 combines with J gene TRBJ1-2; 8 bases are a match to TRBD1. CDR3 length: 17 residues. CDR1 is MDHEN, CDR2 SYDVKM, per germline. Trimming cost V 3 bases and J 3 bases; bases outside gene matches: 12. CDR3 sequence reads: CASSFGAGGAFDYGYTF. The CDR3 DNA reads as TGTGCCAGCAGTTTCGGGGCAGGGGGCGCGTTTGACTATGGCTACACCTTC.

This chain connects TRBV5-8 to TRBJ2-5; 10 nucleotides line up with TRBD1. This CDR3 contains 17 residues. The germline gives CDR1 SGHTS, CDR2 YDEGEE. V gave up 3 bases and J gave up 7 bases; unmatched junction bases: 15. In DNA form, the CDR3 reads TGTGCCAGCAGCTCGAAATTGGGACAGGGGTTATTGGTGACCCAGTACTTC. The encoded protein is CASSSKLGQGLLVTQYF.

CDR3 coding DNA: TGTGCCAGCAGTTATTTAGGTACAGGGCGCGATTCACCCCTCCACTTT. It specifies CASSYLGTGRDSPLHF. V usage is TRBV6-2 or TRBV6-3 and J usage is TRBJ1-6; D possibly corresponds to TRBD1 (6 bases). CDR3 length: 16 amino acids. The germline V gene encodes CDR1 MNHEY and CDR2 SVGEGT. Trimming took 3 bases from V and 8 from J, leaving 17 bases between them.

This clone was counted once. This chain uses TRBV2 with TRBJ2-2, with 10 bases fitting TRBD1. The ends lost 5 bases at V and 8 bases at J; junction bases unmatched: 8. Looked up from germline, CDR1 is SNHLY and CDR2 is FYNNEI. The CDR3 is 15 amino acids. The CDR3 coding sequence is TGTGCCAGCAGTCCTCGGGACAGGGGTTTTGGGGAGCTGTTTTTT. Translation gives CASSPRDRGFGELFF.

The genes are TRBV9 and TRBJ2-7; 9 nucleotides line up with TRBD1. In germline, CDR1 is SGDLS, CDR2 YYNGEE. V lost 3 bases to trimming and J lost 3 bases; unmatched junction nucleotides: 13. The CDR3 is 17 amino acids. The CDR3 loop is CASSADPGQGANYEQYF. CDR3 DNA: TGTGCCAGCAGCGCCGACCCGGGACAGGGTGCAAACTACGAGCAGTACTTC.

The J gene is TRBJ2-5, the V gene TRBV5-1; 7 positions match TRBD1. Germline CDR1 reads SGHRS; CDR2 reads YFSETQ. The CDR3 is 13 residues long. Trimming cost V 3 bases and J 4 bases; bases outside gene matches: 3. CDR3 DNA: TGCGCCAGCAGCTCTGACAGGGCAGAGACCCAGTACTTC. This encodes CASSSDRAETQYF.

The CDR3 DNA is TGCGCCAGCAGCTTGGGGGACAGGGGGGCTTTTACGCAGTATTTT. The encoded protein is CASSLGDRGAFTQYF. The chain uses TRBV5-1 and TRBJ2-3; the match to TRBD1 covers 11 bases. V trimming: 0 bases; J trimming: 8 bases; junction bases outside the gene matches: 5. The CDR3 covers 15 residues. Germline CDR1 is SGHRS and CDR2 is YFSETQ.

The V call is TRBV19, the J call TRBJ2-3; TRBD2 might be the D (6 bases). The length of the CDR3 is 13 residues. Germline V CDR1 and CDR2: LNHDA, SQIVND (reference sequence). V lost 6 bases and J lost 0, with 7 bases in between. The CDR3 is CASRGTSTDTQYF. The CDR3 DNA sequence: TGTGCCAGTAGGGGGACTAGCACAGATACGCAGTATTTT.